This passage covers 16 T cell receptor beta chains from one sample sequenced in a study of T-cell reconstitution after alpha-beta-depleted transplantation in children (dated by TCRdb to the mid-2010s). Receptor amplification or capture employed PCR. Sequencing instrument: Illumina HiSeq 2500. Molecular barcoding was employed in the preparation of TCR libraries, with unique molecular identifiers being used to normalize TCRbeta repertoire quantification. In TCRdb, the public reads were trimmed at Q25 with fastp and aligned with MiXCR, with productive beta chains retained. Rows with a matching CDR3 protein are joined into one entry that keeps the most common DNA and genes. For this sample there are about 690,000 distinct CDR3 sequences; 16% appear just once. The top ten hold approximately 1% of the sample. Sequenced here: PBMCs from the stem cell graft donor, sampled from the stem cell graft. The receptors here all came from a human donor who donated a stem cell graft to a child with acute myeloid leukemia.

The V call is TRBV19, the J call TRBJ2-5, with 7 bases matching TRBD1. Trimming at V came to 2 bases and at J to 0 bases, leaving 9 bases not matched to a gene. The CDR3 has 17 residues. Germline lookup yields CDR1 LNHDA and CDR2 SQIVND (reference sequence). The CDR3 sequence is CASSIRQGQPHQETQYF. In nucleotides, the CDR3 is TGTGCCAGTAGTATAAGACAGGGACAGCCACACCAAGAGACCCAGTACTTC.

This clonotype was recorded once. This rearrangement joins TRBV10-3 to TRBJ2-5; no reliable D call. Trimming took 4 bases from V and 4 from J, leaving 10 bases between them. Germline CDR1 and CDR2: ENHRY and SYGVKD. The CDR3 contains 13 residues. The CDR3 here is CAISADKPETQYF. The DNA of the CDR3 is TGTGCCATCAGTGCCGACAAACCAGAGACCCAGTACTTC.

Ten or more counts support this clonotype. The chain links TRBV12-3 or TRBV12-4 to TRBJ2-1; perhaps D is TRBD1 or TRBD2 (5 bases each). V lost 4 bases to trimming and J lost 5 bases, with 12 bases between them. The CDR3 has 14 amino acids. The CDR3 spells CASSSGTVNNEQFF. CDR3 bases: TGTGCCAGCAGTTCCGGGACCGTTAACAATGAGCAGTTCTTC.

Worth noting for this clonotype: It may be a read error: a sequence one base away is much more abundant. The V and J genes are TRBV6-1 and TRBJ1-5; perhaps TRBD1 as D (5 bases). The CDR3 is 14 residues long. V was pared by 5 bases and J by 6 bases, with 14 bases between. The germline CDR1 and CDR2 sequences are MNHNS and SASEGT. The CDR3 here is CASSPTGSIQPQHF. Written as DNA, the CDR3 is TGTGCCAGCAGTCCAACAGGTTCCATTCAGCCCCAGCATTTT.

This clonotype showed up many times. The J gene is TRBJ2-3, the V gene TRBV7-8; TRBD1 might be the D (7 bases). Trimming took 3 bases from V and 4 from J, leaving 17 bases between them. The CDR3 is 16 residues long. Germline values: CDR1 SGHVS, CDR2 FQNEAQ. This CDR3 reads CASSLVGGRGADTQYF. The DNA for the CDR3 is TGTGCCAGCAGCTTGGTTGGGGGCAGGGGGGCAGATACGCAGTATTTT. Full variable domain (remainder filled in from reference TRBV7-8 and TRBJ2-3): GAGVSQSPRYKVAKRGQDVALRCDPISGHVSLFWYQQALGQGPEFLTYFQNEAQLDKSGLPSDRFFAERPEGSVSTLKIQRTQQEDSAVYLCASSLVGGRGADTQYFGPGTRLTVL.

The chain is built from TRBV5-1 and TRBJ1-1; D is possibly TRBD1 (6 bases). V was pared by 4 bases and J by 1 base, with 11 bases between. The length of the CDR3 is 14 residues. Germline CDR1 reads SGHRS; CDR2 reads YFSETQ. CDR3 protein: CASSRDTANTEAFF. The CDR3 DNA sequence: TGCGCCAGCAGCAGGGACACCGCGAACACTGAAGCTTTCTTT.

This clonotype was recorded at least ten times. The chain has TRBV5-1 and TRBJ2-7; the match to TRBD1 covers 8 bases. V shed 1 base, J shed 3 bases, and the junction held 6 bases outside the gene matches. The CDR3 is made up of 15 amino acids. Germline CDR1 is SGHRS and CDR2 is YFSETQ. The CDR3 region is CASSLPSGGFYEQYF. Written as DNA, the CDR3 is TGCGCCAGCAGCTTGCCGTCAGGGGGCTTCTACGAGCAGTACTTC.

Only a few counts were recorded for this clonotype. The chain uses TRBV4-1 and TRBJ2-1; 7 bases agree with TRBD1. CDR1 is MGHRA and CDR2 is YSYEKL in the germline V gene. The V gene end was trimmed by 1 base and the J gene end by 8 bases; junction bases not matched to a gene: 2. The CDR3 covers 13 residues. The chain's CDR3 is CASSQGQGYEQFF. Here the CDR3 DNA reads TGCGCCAGCAGCCAAGGACAGGGTTATGAGCAGTTCTTC.

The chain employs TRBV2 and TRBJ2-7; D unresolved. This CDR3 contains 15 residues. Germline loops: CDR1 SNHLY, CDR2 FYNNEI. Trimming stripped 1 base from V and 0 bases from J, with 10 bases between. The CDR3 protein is CASSEGQASSYEQYF. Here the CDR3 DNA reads TGTGCCAGCAGTGAAGGGCAGGCCAGCTCCTACGAGCAGTACTTC.

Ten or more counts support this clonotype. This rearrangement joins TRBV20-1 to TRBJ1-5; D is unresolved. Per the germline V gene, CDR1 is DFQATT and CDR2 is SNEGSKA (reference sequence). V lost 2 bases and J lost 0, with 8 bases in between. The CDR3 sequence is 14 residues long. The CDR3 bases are TGCAGTGCTAGACCAGCACATAGCAATCAGCCCCAGCATTTT. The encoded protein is CSARPAHSNQPQHF.

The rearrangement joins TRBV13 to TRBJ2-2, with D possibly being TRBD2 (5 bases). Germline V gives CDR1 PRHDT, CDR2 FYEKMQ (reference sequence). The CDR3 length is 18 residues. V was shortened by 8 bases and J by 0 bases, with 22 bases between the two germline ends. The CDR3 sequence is CASCLGRTFVANTGELFF. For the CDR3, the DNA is TGTGCCAGCTGTTTAGGGCGGACTTTCGTTGCGAACACCGGGGAGCTGTTTTTT.

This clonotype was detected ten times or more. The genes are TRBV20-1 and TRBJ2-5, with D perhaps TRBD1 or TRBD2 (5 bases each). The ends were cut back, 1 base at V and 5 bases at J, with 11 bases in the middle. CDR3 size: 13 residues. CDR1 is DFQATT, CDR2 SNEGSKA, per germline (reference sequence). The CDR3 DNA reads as TGCAGTGCTAGAGGGTCGGGGACGGAGACCCAGTACTTC. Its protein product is CSARGSGTETQYF.

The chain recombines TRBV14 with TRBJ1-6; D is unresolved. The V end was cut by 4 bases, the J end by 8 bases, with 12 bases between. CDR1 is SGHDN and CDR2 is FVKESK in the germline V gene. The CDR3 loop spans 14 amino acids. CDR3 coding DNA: TGTGCCAGCAGCCGATGGACGGGCGATTCACCCCTCCACTTT. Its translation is CASSRWTGDSPLHF.

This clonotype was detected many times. The DNA of the CDR3 is TGCAGCGTTGGGCTGGCCACTGAAGCTTTCTTT. Protein product: CSVGLATEAFF. The chain recombines TRBV29-1 with TRBJ1-1, with D unclear. The germline V gene has CDR1 SQVTM and CDR2 ANQGSEA. V lost 4 bases to trimming and J lost 4 bases, with 7 bases between them. The CDR3 is made up of 11 amino acids.

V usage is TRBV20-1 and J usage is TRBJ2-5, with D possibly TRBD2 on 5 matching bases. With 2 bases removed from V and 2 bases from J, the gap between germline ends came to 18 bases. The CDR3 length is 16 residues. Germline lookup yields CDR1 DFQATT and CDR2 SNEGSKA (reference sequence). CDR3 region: CSARTPSPGRQETQYF. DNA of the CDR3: TGCAGTGCTAGAACCCCGTCCCCGGGAAGGCAAGAGACCCAGTACTTC.

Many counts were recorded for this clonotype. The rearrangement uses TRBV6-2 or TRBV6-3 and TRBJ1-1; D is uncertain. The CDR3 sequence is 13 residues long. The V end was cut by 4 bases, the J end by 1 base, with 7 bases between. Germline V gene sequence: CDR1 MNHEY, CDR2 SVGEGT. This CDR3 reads CASSWTRNTEAFF. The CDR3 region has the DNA TGTGCCAGCAGTTGGACCAGGAACACTGAAGCTTTCTTT.